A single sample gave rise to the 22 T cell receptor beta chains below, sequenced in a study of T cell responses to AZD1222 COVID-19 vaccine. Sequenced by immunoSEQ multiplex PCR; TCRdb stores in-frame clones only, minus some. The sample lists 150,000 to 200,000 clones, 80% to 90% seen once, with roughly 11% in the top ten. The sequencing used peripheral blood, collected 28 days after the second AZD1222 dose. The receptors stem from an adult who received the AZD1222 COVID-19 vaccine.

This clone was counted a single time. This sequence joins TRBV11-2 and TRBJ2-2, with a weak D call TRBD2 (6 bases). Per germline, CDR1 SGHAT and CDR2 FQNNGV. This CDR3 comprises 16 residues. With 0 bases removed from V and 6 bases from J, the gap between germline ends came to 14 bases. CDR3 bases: TGTGCCAGCAGCTTAGAGGCCTCGACTAGGGCCGGGGAGCTGTTTTTT. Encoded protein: CASSLEASTRAGELFF.

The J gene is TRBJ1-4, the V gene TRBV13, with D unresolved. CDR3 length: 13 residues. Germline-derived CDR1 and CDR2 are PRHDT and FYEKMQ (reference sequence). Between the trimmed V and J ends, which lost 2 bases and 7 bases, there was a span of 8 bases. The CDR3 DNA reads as TGTGCCAGCAGCTTACCCGGCGGTGAAAAACTGTTTTTT. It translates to CASSLPGGEKLFF.

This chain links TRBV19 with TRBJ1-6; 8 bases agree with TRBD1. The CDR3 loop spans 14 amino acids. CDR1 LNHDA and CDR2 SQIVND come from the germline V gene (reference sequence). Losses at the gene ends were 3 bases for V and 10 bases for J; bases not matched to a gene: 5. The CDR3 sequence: CASSIGQGNSPLHF. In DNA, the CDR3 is TGTGCCAGTAGTATCGGACAGGGTAACTCACCCCTCCACTTT.

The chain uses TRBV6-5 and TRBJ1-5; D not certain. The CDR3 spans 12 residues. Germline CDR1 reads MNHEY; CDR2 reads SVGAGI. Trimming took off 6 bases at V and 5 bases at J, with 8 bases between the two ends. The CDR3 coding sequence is TGTGCCAGCAGAAATAAGGATCAGCCCCAGCATTTT. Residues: CASRNKDQPQHF.

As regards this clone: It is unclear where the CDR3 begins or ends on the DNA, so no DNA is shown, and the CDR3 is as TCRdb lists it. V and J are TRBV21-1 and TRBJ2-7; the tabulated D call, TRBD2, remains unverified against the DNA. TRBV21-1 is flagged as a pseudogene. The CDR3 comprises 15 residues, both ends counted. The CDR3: CASSKVASGSYEQYF.

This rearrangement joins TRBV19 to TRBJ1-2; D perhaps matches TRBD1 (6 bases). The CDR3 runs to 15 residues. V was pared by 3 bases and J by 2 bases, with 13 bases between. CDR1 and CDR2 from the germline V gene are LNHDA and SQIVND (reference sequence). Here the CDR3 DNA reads TGTGCCAGTAGTATCTCAGGGGATTACAACTATGGCTACACCTTC. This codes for CASSISGDYNYGYTF.

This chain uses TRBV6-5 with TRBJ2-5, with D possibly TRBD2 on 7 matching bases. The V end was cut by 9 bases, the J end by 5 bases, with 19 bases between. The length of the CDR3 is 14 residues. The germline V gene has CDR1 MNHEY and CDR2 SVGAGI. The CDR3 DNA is TGTGCCAGGGGAGGGGGGGCAGCGGAGGAGACCCAGTACTTC. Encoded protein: CARGGGAAEETQYF.

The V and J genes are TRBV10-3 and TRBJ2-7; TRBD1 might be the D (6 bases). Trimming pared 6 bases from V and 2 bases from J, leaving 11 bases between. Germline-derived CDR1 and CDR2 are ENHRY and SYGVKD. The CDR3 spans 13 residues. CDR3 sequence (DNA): TGTGCCATCAGCTCCGGGACACCCTACGAGCAGTACTTC. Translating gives CAISSGTPYEQYF.

CDR3 DNA sequence: TGTGCCAGCAGCTTCAGTAGCAATCAGCCCCAGCATTTT. Protein: CASSFSSNQPQHF. The gene calls are TRBV7-2 and TRBJ1-5; no firm D call. Trimming removed 3 bases from V and 0 bases from J, with 3 bases in between. Germline-derived CDR1 and CDR2 are SGHTA and FQGNSA. The CDR3 is made up of 13 amino acids.

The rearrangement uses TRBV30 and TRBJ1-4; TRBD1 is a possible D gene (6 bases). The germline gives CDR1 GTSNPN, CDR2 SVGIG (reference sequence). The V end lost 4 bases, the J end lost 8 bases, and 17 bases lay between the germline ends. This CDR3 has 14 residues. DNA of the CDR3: TGTGCCTGGACCCGGGACACCCCAAAGGAAAAACTGTTTTTT. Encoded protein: CAWTRDTPKEKLFF. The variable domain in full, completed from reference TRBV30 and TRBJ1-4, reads SQTIHQWPATLVQPVGSPLSLECTVEGTSNPNLYWYRQAAGRGLQLLFYSVGIGQISSEVPQNLSASRPQDRQFILSSKKLLLSDSGFYLCAWTRDTPKEKLFFGSGTQLSVL.

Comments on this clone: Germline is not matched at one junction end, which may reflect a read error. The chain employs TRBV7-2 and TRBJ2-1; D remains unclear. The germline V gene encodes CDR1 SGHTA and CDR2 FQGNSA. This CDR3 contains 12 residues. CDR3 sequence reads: CASSLDVANRIF. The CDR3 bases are TGTGCCAGCAGCTTAGATGTCGCCAATCGGATCTTC.

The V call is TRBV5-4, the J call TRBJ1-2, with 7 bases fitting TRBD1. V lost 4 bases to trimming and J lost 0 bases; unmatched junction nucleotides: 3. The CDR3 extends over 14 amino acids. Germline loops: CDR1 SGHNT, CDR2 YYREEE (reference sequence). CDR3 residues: CASSRDSTNYGYTF. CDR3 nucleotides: TGTGCCAGCAGCCGGGACAGTACTAACTATGGCTACACCTTC.

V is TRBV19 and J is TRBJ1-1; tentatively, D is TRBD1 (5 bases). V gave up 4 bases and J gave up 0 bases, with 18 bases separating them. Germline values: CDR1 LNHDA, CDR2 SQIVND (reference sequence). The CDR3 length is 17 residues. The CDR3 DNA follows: TGTGCCAGTAGTACGCCCCCAAAGAGGACAATGAACACTGAAGCTTTCTTT. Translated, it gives CASSTPPKRTMNTEAFF.

The chain's CDR3 is CASSQESVGGAQAKNIQYF. CDR3 nucleotides: TGCGCCAGCAGCCAAGAATCCGTCGGGGGGGCACAGGCCAAAAACATTCAGTACTTC. The rearrangement joins TRBV4-1 to TRBJ2-4; TRBD2 matches at 8 bases. The ends lost 0 bases at V and 1 base at J; junction bases unmatched: 11. The CDR3 spans 19 residues. Germline CDR1 is MGHRA and CDR2 is YSYEKL.

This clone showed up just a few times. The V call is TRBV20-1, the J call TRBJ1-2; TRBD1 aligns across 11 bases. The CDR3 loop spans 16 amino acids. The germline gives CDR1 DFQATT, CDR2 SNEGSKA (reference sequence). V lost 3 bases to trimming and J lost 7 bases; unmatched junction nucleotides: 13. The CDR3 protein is CSASQGGQGAHGGYTF. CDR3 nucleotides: TGCAGTGCTAGTCAGGGTGGACAGGGGGCGCACGGTGGCTACACCTTC.

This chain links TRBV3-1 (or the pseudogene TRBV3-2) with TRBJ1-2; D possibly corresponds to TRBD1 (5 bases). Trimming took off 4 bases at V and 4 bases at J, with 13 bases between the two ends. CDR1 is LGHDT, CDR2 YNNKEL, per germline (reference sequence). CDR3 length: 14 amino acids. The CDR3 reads CASSPAGDTYGYTF. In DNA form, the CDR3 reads TGTGCCAGCAGCCCCGCGGGGGATACCTATGGCTACACCTTC.

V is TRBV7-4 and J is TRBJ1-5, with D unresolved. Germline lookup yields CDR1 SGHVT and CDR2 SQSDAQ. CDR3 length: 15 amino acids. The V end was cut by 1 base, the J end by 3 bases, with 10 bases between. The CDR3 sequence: CASSLGQTYNQPQHF. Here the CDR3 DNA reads TGTGCCAGCAGCTTAGGGCAGACTTACAATCAGCCCCAGCATTTT.

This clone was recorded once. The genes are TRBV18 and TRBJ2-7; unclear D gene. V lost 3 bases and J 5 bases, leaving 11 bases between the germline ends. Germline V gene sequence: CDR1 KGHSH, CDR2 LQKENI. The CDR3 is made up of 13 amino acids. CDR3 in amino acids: CASSPTSQNEQYF. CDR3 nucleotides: TGTGCCAGCTCACCCACGAGCCAGAACGAGCAGTACTTC.

The CDR3 loop is CASTSRRGADSPLHF. Written as DNA, the CDR3 is TGTGCCTCCACCTCGCGCCGGGGAGCTGATTCACCCCTCCACTTT. V is TRBV30 and J is TRBJ1-6; D uncertain. Between the trimmed V and J ends, which lost 7 bases and 8 bases, there was a span of 21 bases. CDR3 size: 15 residues. Germline V gene data show CDR1 as GTSNPN and CDR2 as SVGIG (reference sequence).

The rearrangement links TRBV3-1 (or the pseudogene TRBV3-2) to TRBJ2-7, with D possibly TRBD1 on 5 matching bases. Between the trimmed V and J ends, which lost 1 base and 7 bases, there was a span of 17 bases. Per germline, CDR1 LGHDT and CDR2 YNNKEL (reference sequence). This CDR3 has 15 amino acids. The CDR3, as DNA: TGTGCCAGCAGCCAAGTTTACTCAGGGCTGGGAGAGCAGTACTTC. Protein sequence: CASSQVYSGLGEQYF.

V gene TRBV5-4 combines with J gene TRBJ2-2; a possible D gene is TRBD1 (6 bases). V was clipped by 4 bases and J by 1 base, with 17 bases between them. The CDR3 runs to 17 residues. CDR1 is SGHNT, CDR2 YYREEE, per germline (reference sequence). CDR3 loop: CASSHPGQPMNTGELFF. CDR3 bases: TGTGCCAGCAGCCACCCTGGACAGCCGATGAACACCGGGGAGCTGTTTTTT.

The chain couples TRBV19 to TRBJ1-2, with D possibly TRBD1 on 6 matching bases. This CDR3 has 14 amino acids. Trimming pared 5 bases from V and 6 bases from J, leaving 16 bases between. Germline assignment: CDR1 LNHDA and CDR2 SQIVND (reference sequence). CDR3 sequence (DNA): TGTGCCAGTAGTGGGGGGCGCTCGATTAATGGCTACACCTTC. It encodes CASSGGRSINGYTF.